This T cell receptor (beta chain) was identified during a study of CD8+CD57+ T cells in acquired aplastic anemia. Overall study context: The DNA of sorted CD4+ and CD8+ cells averaged 3.2 ug.

Genomic DNA served as template for TCR beta VDJ and CDR3 profiling. TCRdb processed the reads anew with MiXCR; each CDR3 protein has one entry. The sample lists around 290,000 distinct CDR3 sequences; approximately 58% were seen once. The patients chosen for sequencing had shown expansion of CD8+CD57+ cells (detected by flow cytometry). Receipt of therapy had not occurred in any patient by the time of blood sampling. On this clonotype: The antigen is not known.

The germline CDR1 and CDR2 sequences are SGHTA and FQGNSA. V shed 5 bases and J 6 bases; nucleotides not matched to a gene: 4. The CDR3 contains 13 residues. Study-wide results and limits: With respect to CD8+ Simpson's diversity, patients and controls did not differ significantly.

The chain joins TRBV7-2 to TRBJ1-2, with 9 bases fitting TRBD1. The source material was sorted CD4+, CD8+, or CD8+CD57+ T cells (not recorded which) from PBMCs. The source is a human donor with aplastic anemia. CDR3 DNA sequence: TGTGCCAGCAGCAAAGGACAGGGGCATGGCTACACCTTC. The encoded protein is CASSKGQGHGYTF.